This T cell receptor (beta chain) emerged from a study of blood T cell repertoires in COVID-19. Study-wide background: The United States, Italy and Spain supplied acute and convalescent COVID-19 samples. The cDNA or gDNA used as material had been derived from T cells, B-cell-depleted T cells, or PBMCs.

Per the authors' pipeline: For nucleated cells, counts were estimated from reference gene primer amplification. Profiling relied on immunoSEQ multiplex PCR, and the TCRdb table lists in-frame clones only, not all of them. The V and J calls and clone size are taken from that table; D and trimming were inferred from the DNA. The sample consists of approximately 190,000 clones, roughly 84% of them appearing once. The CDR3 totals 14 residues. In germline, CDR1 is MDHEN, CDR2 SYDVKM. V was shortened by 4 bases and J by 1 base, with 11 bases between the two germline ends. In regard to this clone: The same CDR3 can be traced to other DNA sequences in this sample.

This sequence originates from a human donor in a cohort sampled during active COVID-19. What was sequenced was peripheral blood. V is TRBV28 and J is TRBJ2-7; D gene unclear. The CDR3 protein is CASSSPGSSYEQYF. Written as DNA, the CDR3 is TGTGCCAGCAGTTCGCCGGGTTCTTCCTACGAGCAGTACTTC.